This T cell receptor (beta chain) was profiled in a study of OX40 agonist ivuxolimab in advanced cancers. Study information: Treatment received earlier with anti-PD-1, anti-PD-L1 or anti-CTLA-4 agents was allowed, and around 36% had some.

TCRdb's table, derived via immunoSEQ multiplex PCR, lists solely in-frame clones and lacks some. The top ten hold about 3.8% of the sample, which has just over 50,000 clones, around nine tenths seen once. Study-level points and caveats: The study did not work out the antigen specificity of the expanded peripheral T cells. Researchers report that CD8+ T cells had, on average, more expanded clones than CD4+.

About this clone itself: The antigen is unknown.

Sequencing used CD4+ or CD8+ T cells sorted from blood, obtained in a trial of the OX40 agonist ivuxolimab. The TCR comes from an adult with an advanced solid tumor such as melanoma, head and neck, liver or kidney cancer.

CDR3 loop: CASSFRPGQGGLYSNQPQHF. In DNA form, the CDR3 reads TGTGCCAGCAGTTTCCGACCGGGACAGGGGGGATTGTATAGCAATCAGCCCCAGCATTTT. The rearrangement uses TRBV28 and TRBJ1-5; 11 bases map to TRBD1. V trimming: 3 bases; J trimming: 0 bases; junction bases outside the gene matches: 13. Germline CDR1 MDHEN, CDR2 SYDVKM. The CDR3 is made up of 20 amino acids.